The 29 T cell receptor beta chains given below trace back to one sample, sequenced in a study of OX40 agonist ivuxolimab in advanced cancers. The protocol was immunoSEQ multiplex PCR, while the TCRdb copy is restricted to in-frame clones and leaves out a portion. This table holds 90,000 to 100,000 clones, roughly 90% found once. The sample was CD4+ or CD8+ T cells sorted from blood, taken in a trial of the OX40 agonist ivuxolimab. The source of these receptors is an adult with an advanced solid tumor such as melanoma, head and neck, liver or kidney cancer.

The rearrangement joins TRBV14 to TRBJ1-4, with D tentatively TRBD1 (6 bases). Germline-derived CDR1 and CDR2 are SGHDN and FVKESK. The CDR3 is 15 residues long. Trimming took 6 bases from V and 5 from J, leaving 16 bases between them. DNA of the CDR3: TGTGCCAGCAGTTACACCGGGACAAGGAATGAAAAACTGTTTTTT. Translated, it gives CASSYTGTRNEKLFF.

This clone has just a few counts. CDR3 in amino acids: CASSPLQNTEAFF. CDR3 coding DNA: TGTGCCAGCAGCCCCCTCCAGAACACTGAAGCTTTCTTT. The chain uses TRBV9 and TRBJ1-1, with D uncertain. CDR1 and CDR2 (germline): SGDLS, YYNGEE. The ends were cut back, 4 bases at V and 1 base at J, with 8 bases in the middle. The CDR3 has 13 amino acids.

The rearrangement links TRBV4-1 to TRBJ2-7, with D maybe TRBD2 (5 bases). This CDR3 region has 14 residues. The V end was cut by 1 base, the J end by 1 base, with 8 bases between. Germline values: CDR1 MGHRA, CDR2 YSYEKL. CDR3 sequence (DNA): TGCGCCAGCAGCCAAGGCAGGACTTCCTACGAGCAGTACTTC. Protein: CASSQGRTSYEQYF.

This chain connects TRBV5-6 to TRBJ2-3; D perhaps matches TRBD2 (5 bases). Trimming removed 2 bases from V and 3 bases from J, with 13 bases in between. Per germline, CDR1 SGHDT and CDR2 YYEEEE. The CDR3 consists of 15 residues. The CDR3 DNA follows: TGTGCCAGCAGCTTTCACGGGGAGAGTACAGATACGCAGTATTTT. It translates to CASSFHGESTDTQYF.

This chain uses TRBV6-5 with TRBJ2-1, with TRBD2 identical over 10 bases. After removal of 6 bases from V and 12 bases from J, the junction contained 11 bases not matched to a gene. Germline assignment: CDR1 MNHEY and CDR2 SVGAGI. The CDR3 spans 14 residues. As DNA, the CDR3 is TGTGCCAGCAGAGCCGGACTAGCGGCGGGCGGGCAGTTCTTC. This translates into CASRAGLAAGGQFF.

V is TRBV5-6 and J is TRBJ1-3; tentative D call: TRBD1 (6 bases). Germline loops: CDR1 SGHDT, CDR2 YYEEEE. Trimming removed 5 bases at V and 7 bases at J, with 7 bases between. CDR3 length equals 11 residues. For the CDR3, the DNA is TGTGCCAGCAGTCAGGGGAACACCATATATTTT. Translated, it gives CASSQGNTIYF.

J is TRBJ2-1 and V is TRBV12-5; TRBD2 agrees at 9 bases. The germline CDR1 and CDR2 sequences are LGHNT and FRNRAP. This CDR3 is built from 15 residues. J lost 3 bases, V lost 3 bases, and 3 bases had no gene match. The CDR3 loop reads CASGLGGRVYNEQFF. The CDR3 nucleotides read TGTGCTAGTGGTTTAGGCGGGAGGGTCTACAATGAGCAGTTCTTC.

This sequence joins TRBV5-6 and TRBJ1-3; D not resolved. Germline V gene lookup returns CDR1 SGHDT and CDR2 YYEEEE. Trimming removed 1 base from V and 0 bases from J, with 11 bases in between. The CDR3 is 16 residues long. The CDR3 coding sequence is TGTGCCAGCAGCTTGTTCGGGTCCGACTCTGGAAACACCATATATTTT. It encodes CASSLFGSDSGNTIYF.

This rearrangement joins TRBV28 to TRBJ1-1; D is perhaps TRBD1 (5 bases). Germline V gives CDR1 MDHEN, CDR2 SYDVKM. The V gene lost 4 bases and the J gene lost 10 bases, with 13 bases spanning the gap. CDR3 length equals 12 residues. CDR3 amino acids: CASSSTQGRAFF. The CDR3 DNA is TGTGCCAGCAGTTCTACCCAGGGCAGAGCTTTCTTT. The variable domain in full, with the rest retrieved from reference TRBV28 and TRBJ1-1, is DVKVTQSSRYLVKRTGEKVFLECVQDMDHENMFWYRQDPGLGLRLIYFSYDVKMKEKGDIPEGYSVSREKKERFSLILESASTNQTSMYLCASSSTQGRAFFGQGTRLTVV.

This rearrangement joins TRBV18 to TRBJ2-4, with 7 bases that match TRBD1. This CDR3 has 15 residues. V dropped 3 bases and J dropped 2; count of bases not matched to a gene: 4. CDR1 is KGHSH and CDR2 is LQKENI in the germline V gene. The CDR3 reads CASSPPQGPKNIQYF. The CDR3 DNA reads TGTGCCAGCTCACCCCCACAGGGGCCCAAAAACATTCAGTACTTC.

The chain is built from TRBV25-1 and TRBJ1-4, with a tentative D call TRBD1 (6 bases). CDR1 and CDR2 from the germline V gene are MGHDK and SYGVNS. Trimming took off 3 bases at V and 7 bases at J, with 15 bases between the two ends. This CDR3 contains 15 residues. CDR3 loop: CASSDGYRGPEKLFF. The CDR3 nucleotides read TGTGCCAGCAGTGATGGATACCGGGGGCCTGAAAAACTGTTTTTT.

Regarding this clone: One end of the junction fails to match germline, which may point to a read error. J is TRBJ2-7 and V is TRBV9; 7 bases agree with TRBD1. In germline, CDR1 is SGDLS, CDR2 YYNGEE. CDR3 length: 16 amino acids. The CDR3 region has the DNA TGTGCCAGCAGCGTAGGATGGGACAGTAACACCTATGAGCAGTACTTC. Translating gives CASSVGWDSNTYEQYF.

This chain joins TRBV9 and TRBJ2-7, with D unclear. The CDR3 has 15 amino acids. The germline CDR1 and CDR2 sequences are SGDLS and YYNGEE. Trimming removed 3 bases from V and 5 bases from J, with 18 bases in between. CDR3 sequence reads: CASSAAGTEFHEQYF. The CDR3 DNA is TGTGCCAGCAGCGCTGCTGGCACCGAGTTCCACGAGCAGTACTTC.

This sequence joins TRBV19 and TRBJ2-1; 9 bases agree with TRBD1. Unmatched junction bases numbered 7, after V lost 3 bases and J lost 10 bases. Germline V gives CDR1 LNHDA, CDR2 SQIVND (reference sequence). CDR3 length: 14 residues. Here the CDR3 reads CASSITGQGFEQFF. CDR3 nucleotide sequence: TGTGCCAGTAGTATTACGGGACAGGGCTTCGAGCAGTTCTTC. The variable domain in full, completed from reference TRBV19 and TRBJ2-1, reads DGGITQSPKYLFRKEGQNVTLSCEQNLNHDAMYWYRQDPGQGLRLIYYSQIVNDFQKGDIAEGYSVSREKKESFPLTVTSAQKNPTAFYLCASSITGQGFEQFFGPGTRLTVL.

The J gene is TRBJ2-4, the V gene TRBV19, with TRBD1 matching 8 bases. CDR3 length: 14 residues. Trimming took 5 bases from V and 6 from J; bases not matched to a gene: 6. Germline V lookup: CDR1 LNHDA, CDR2 SQIVND (reference sequence). DNA of the CDR3: TGTGCCAGTAGTCAACAGGGGGTCGGAAACATTCAGTACTTC. It encodes CASSQQGVGNIQYF.

The chain couples TRBV28 to TRBJ1-2; D gene uncertain. Trimming took 6 bases from V and 8 from J, leaving 16 bases between them. CDR1 and CDR2 from the germline V gene are MDHEN and SYDVKM. The CDR3 spans 13 residues. CDR3 sequence: CASSSDSLRGYTF. In DNA form, the CDR3 reads TGTGCCAGCAGCTCCGACTCATTGAGGGGCTACACCTTC.

This chain links TRBV28 with TRBJ1-2; TRBD1 might be the D (5 bases). The CDR3 extends over 14 amino acids. V was clipped by 1 base and J by 7 bases, with 13 bases between them. The germline CDR1 and CDR2 sequences are MDHEN and SYDVKM. The CDR3 spells CASSLYQGTGGYTF. The CDR3 coding sequence is TGTGCCAGCAGTTTATACCAGGGTACGGGTGGCTACACCTTC.

CDR3 amino acids: CASSLDRGLAYEQYF. CDR3 bases: TGTGCCAGCAGCTTAGACAGGGGGCTAGCCTACGAGCAGTACTTC. V usage is TRBV5-8 and J usage is TRBJ2-7; 10 nucleotides agree with TRBD1. The CDR3 consists of 15 residues. CDR1 SGHTS and CDR2 YDEGEE come from the germline V gene. Losses at the gene ends were 2 bases for V and 2 bases for J; bases not matched to a gene: 4.

CDR3 amino acids: CASSLGDRGYGYTF. DNA for the CDR3: TGTGCCAGCAGCTTAGGGGACAGGGGATATGGCTACACCTTC. The chain combines TRBV7-2 with TRBJ1-2, with 10 bases identical to TRBD1. Per germline, CDR1 SGHTA and CDR2 FQGNSA. J gave up 5 bases and V 1 base, and 1 base lay outside the gene matches. The length of the CDR3 is 14 residues.

This clone was seen a single time. This chain joins TRBV7-2 and TRBJ2-3, with D perhaps TRBD1 (6 bases). Germline loops: CDR1 SGHTA, CDR2 FQGNSA. Between the trimmed V and J ends, which lost 6 bases and 5 bases, there was a span of 12 bases. This CDR3 spans 13 amino acids. CDR3 in amino acids: CASSFGQKDTQYF. As DNA, the CDR3 is TGTGCCAGCAGTTTCGGACAGAAAGATACGCAGTATTTT.

The chain recombines TRBV18 with TRBJ1-2; 7 nucleotides line up with TRBD1. V was pared by 6 bases and J by 8 bases, with 9 bases of the junction left unmatched. The CDR3 has 13 amino acids. Germline-derived CDR1 and CDR2 are KGHSH and LQKENI. This chain's CDR3 is CASSDTGEKGYTF. CDR3 coding DNA: TGTGCCAGCTCTGACACAGGGGAAAAAGGCTACACCTTC.

The chain carries TRBV4-3 and TRBJ2-3, with 11 bases identical to TRBD2. The CDR3 runs 17 residues. Germline V gene sequence: CDR1 LGHNA, CDR2 YSLEER. V shed 1 base, J shed 4 bases, and the junction held 7 bases outside the gene matches. CDR3 sequence: CASSQVLGLADPDTQYF. The CDR3 DNA sequence: TGCGCCAGCAGCCAAGTATTGGGACTAGCGGACCCAGATACGCAGTATTTT.

The gene calls are TRBV28 and TRBJ2-1, with 8 bases lining up with TRBD2. Germline V gene data show CDR1 as MDHEN and CDR2 as SYDVKM. Losses at the gene ends were 10 bases for V and 10 bases for J; bases not matched to a gene: 18. The CDR3 extends over 15 amino acids. CDR3 region: CAIQGPSSGRGEQFF. The DNA for the CDR3 is TGTGCCATCCAGGGGCCCTCTAGCGGGCGAGGGGAGCAGTTCTTC.

On this clone itself: The identical CDR3 is also encoded by other nucleotide sequences in the sample. V and J are TRBV5-1 and TRBJ2-6, with 10 bases identical to TRBD1. V trimming: 5 bases; J trimming: 0 bases; junction bases outside the gene matches: 5. The length of the CDR3 is 17 residues. Germline V gene data show CDR1 as SGHRS and CDR2 as YFSETQ. CDR3 sequence (DNA): TGCGCCAGCAGTCTCCGGACAGGGGGCTCTGGGGCCAACGTCCTGACTTTC. Residues: CASSLRTGGSGANVLTF.

This rearrangement joins TRBV4-1 to TRBJ2-7, with 9 bases that match TRBD2. V trimming: 3 bases; J trimming: 0 bases; junction bases outside the gene matches: 3. Germline V gene lookup returns CDR1 MGHRA and CDR2 YSYEKL. The CDR3 contains 15 residues. The CDR3 is CASSHPTSGSYEQYF. The CDR3 nucleotides read TGCGCCAGCAGCCACCCGACTAGCGGCTCCTACGAGCAGTACTTC.

The chain uses TRBV2 and TRBJ2-7, with 11 bases identical to TRBD2. The germline V gene has CDR1 SNHLY and CDR2 FYNNEI. This CDR3 spans 13 amino acids. After removal of 6 bases from V and 6 bases from J, the junction contained 4 bases not matched to a gene. The CDR3 nucleotides are TGTGCCAGCAGCCAAGGACTAGCGGGCGAGCAGTACTTC. Encoded protein: CASSQGLAGEQYF. The complete variable domain, with remaining parts taken from reference TRBV2 and TRBJ2-7, reads EPEVTQTPSHQVTQMGQEVILRCVPISNHLYFYWYRQILGQKVEFLVSFYNNEISEKSEIFDDQFSVERPDGSNFTLKIRSTKLEDSAMYFCASSQGLAGEQYFGPGTRLTVT.

The chain couples TRBV2 to TRBJ2-1; D remains unclear. Trimming pared 8 bases from V and 6 bases from J, leaving 8 bases between. Per germline, CDR1 SNHLY and CDR2 FYNNEI. The CDR3 runs to 11 residues. The CDR3 coding sequence is TGTGCCAGCCCTCCCGGCAATGAGCAGTTCTTC. It yields the protein CASPPGNEQFF.

V gene TRBV2 combines with J gene TRBJ1-4; D perhaps matches TRBD1 (5 bases). The V end was cut by 5 bases, the J end by 7 bases, with 14 bases between. CDR1 and CDR2 (germline): SNHLY, FYNNEI. This CDR3 region has 14 residues. CDR3 amino acids: CASSKQTVREKLFF. The CDR3 region has the DNA TGTGCCAGCAGTAAACAGACAGTTCGTGAAAAACTGTTTTTT.

CDR3 nucleotide sequence: TGTGCCAGCAGTTGGGCGGGCGAGCAGTACTTC. Protein product: CASSWAGEQYF. This chain uses TRBV28 with TRBJ2-7; D may be TRBD2 (5 bases). CDR1 and CDR2 from the germline V gene are MDHEN and SYDVKM. V shed 4 bases and J shed 6 bases, with 7 bases lying between them. The CDR3 length is 11 residues.